This entry concerns a single TCR beta chain. The data are from a study of control samples from healthy donors and cancer patients. Trimming took 5 bases from V and 2 from J, leaving 9 bases between them. The germline V gene encodes CDR1 SGHTA and CDR2 FQGNSA. The CDR3 runs 13 residues. TCRdb's copy holds only in-frame clones and misses some; the assay was immunoSEQ multiplex PCR. Of 180,000 or so clones in the sample, over 85% are singletons; the top ten hold roughly 4.3%. The sequence was obtained from a woman aged 60 to 75 in good health. Material: blood. The chain joins TRBV7-2 to TRBJ1-2, with TRBD1 as a possible D gene (5 bases). CDR3 sequence (DNA): TGTGCCAGCAGCCCACAGGTGAACTATGGCTACACCTTC. Amino acids: CASSPQVNYGYTF. Based on the CDR3 plus reference TRBV7-2 and TRBJ1-2, the full variable domain is GAGVSQSPSNKVTEKGKDVELRCDPISGHTALYWYRQSLGQGLEFLIYFQGNSAPDKSGLPSDRFSAERTGGSVSTLTIQRTQQEDSAVYLCASSPQVNYGYTFGSGTRLTVV.